A single sample gave rise to the 28 T cell receptor beta chains below, sequenced in a study of cytomegalovirus exposure and HLA in healthy donors listed by TCRdb under 2017. The library came from the immunoSEQ multiplex PCR assay. For the multiplex PCR, a mixture combining 60 forward primers for TCR Vbeta segments and 13 reverse primers for TCR Jbeta segments was used. TCRdb obtained this table from immuneACCESS and retained in-frame rearrangements with V and J assigned. These tables miss some clones; where compared with another copy, unresolved V genes account for less than half of the shortfall, and the remainder is unexplained. The data table for this sample lists some 76,000 clones. Clones ranked in the top ten supply approximately 5.4% of the sample. The sample comprised PBMCs. The receptors come from a man aged 35-49 years in good health and CMV-seronegative.

The rearrangement uses TRBV10-3 and TRBJ2-2, with 11 bases that match TRBD2. The CDR3 consists of 16 residues. V gave up 3 bases and J gave up 1 base; unmatched junction bases: 1. CDR1 ENHRY and CDR2 SYGVKD come from the germline V gene. The CDR3 spells CAISDLAGGNTGELFF. The CDR3 DNA sequence: TGTGCCATCAGTGATCTAGCGGGGGGGAACACCGGGGAGCTGTTTTTT.

This rearrangement joins TRBV7-2 to TRBJ1-2; 7 bases are shared with TRBD1. The CDR3 totals 15 residues. V was clipped by 7 bases and J by 2 bases; unmatched bases: 10. The V gene's germline CDR1 is SGHTA and CDR2 FQGNSA. The DNA for the CDR3 is TGTGCCAGCACCATTACCCCGGGACAGAACTATGGCTACACCTTC. Translated: CASTITPGQNYGYTF.

The rearrangement joins TRBV10-3 to TRBJ1-1, with D possibly being TRBD1 (6 bases). The CDR3 covers 16 residues. V was clipped by 2 bases and J by 4 bases, with 17 bases between them. The V gene's germline CDR1 is ENHRY and CDR2 SYGVKD. CDR3: CAISEGFKGVTTEAFF. CDR3 sequence (DNA): TGTGCCATCAGTGAGGGTTTCAAGGGGGTAACCACTGAAGCTTTCTTT.

This chain links TRBV27 with TRBJ2-7; 8 bases align to TRBD1. This CDR3 region has 16 residues. The V gene's germline CDR1 is MNHEY and CDR2 SMNVEV (reference sequence). The trim removed 3 bases at V and 2 bases at J, leaving 9 bases unmatched. The CDR3 loop reads CASSLSPGTGTYEQYF. The CDR3 DNA follows: TGTGCCAGCAGTTTGAGCCCCGGGACAGGCACCTACGAGCAGTACTTC.

The V gene is TRBV5-1, the J gene TRBJ2-1, with TRBD2 matching over 15 bases. The germline CDR1 and CDR2 sequences are SGHRS and YFSETQ. With 0 bases clipped from V and 6 bases from J, the junction kept 1 base outside the gene matches. The CDR3 consists of 16 residues. CDR3 amino acids: CASSLGTSGGANEQFF. CDR3 DNA sequence: TGCGCCAGCAGCTTGGGGACTAGCGGGGGGGCCAATGAGCAGTTCTTC. The whole variable domain, remainder taken from reference TRBV5-1 and TRBJ2-1, is KAGVTQTPRYLIKTRGQQVTLSCSPISGHRSVSWYQQTPGQGLQFLFEYFSETQRNKGNFPGRFSGRQFSNSRSEMNVSTLELGDSALYLCASSLGTSGGANEQFFGPGTRLTVL.

This rearrangement joins TRBV29-1 to TRBJ2-5, with 9 nucleotides matching TRBD1. Judging by the DNA end, TRBJ2-7 fits better; the J call may be wrong. Germline values: CDR1 SQVTM, CDR2 ANQGSEA. The CDR3 spans 13 residues. The CDR3 spells CSVAGTGFHEQYF. CDR3 DNA: TGCAGCGTTGCCGGGACAGGGTTCCACGAGCAGTACTTC.

The gene calls are TRBV10-2 and TRBJ1-5, with a tentative D call TRBD1 (5 bases). Germline CDR1 is WSHSY and CDR2 is SAAADI. This CDR3 contains 17 residues. The germline V and J ends were trimmed by 0 bases and 6 bases, with 18 bases remaining between them. The CDR3 loop is CASSESTRRQPGQPQHF. CDR3 sequence (DNA): TGCGCCAGCAGTGAGTCGACTCGGAGACAGCCGGGTCAGCCCCAGCATTTT.

This chain joins TRBV7-2 and TRBJ2-3, with D unclear. V was shortened by 6 bases and J by 9 bases, with 19 bases between the two germline ends. Germline V lookup: CDR1 SGHTA, CDR2 FQGNSA. This CDR3 spans 14 amino acids. CDR3 sequence reads: CASSFLLTSRTQYF. CDR3 DNA: TGTGCCAGCAGTTTCCTCCTTACCTCCAGGACGCAGTATTTT. Variable domain in full (rest from reference TRBV7-2 and TRBJ2-3): GAGVSQSPSNKVTEKGKDVELRCDPISGHTALYWYRQSLGQGLEFLIYFQGNSAPDKSGLPSDRFSAERTGGSVSTLTIQRTQQEDSAVYLCASSFLLTSRTQYFGPGTRLTVL.

The J gene is TRBJ2-1, the V gene TRBV7-2, with 13 bases aligning to TRBD2. CDR3 size: 16 residues. Per the germline V gene, CDR1 is SGHTA and CDR2 is FQGNSA. V gave up 7 bases and J gave up 6 bases; unmatched junction bases: 9. CDR3 in amino acids: CASTIKWTSGSNEQFF. The CDR3 DNA reads TGTGCCAGCACCATAAAATGGACTAGCGGGAGCAATGAGCAGTTCTTC.

This chain joins TRBV5-1 and TRBJ1-2; 10 nucleotides line up with TRBD1. Unmatched junction bases numbered 6, after V lost 4 bases and J lost 3 bases. The CDR3 covers 15 residues. The germline V gene has CDR1 SGHRS and CDR2 YFSETQ. The CDR3 nucleotides are TGCGCCAGCAGCGGAGCCGGGACAGGGGACTATGGCTACACCTTC. Translated: CASSGAGTGDYGYTF.

The chain carries TRBV28 and TRBJ2-3; no clear D gene. V was shortened by 2 bases and J by 2 bases, with 8 bases between the two germline ends. Germline V gene sequence: CDR1 MDHEN, CDR2 SYDVKM. The CDR3 runs to 14 residues. The CDR3 is CASSLVANTDTQYF. The CDR3, as DNA: TGTGCCAGCAGTTTAGTGGCCAACACAGATACGCAGTATTTT.

The chain joins TRBV27 to TRBJ2-5; 9 bases map to TRBD1. This CDR3 region has 14 residues. The V segment lost 4 bases and the J segment 5 bases; nucleotides outside the gene matches: 5. The V gene's germline CDR1 is MNHEY and CDR2 SMNVEV (reference sequence). This CDR3 is CASSSWDRAETQYF. As DNA, the CDR3 is TGTGCCAGCAGTTCGTGGGACAGGGCGGAGACCCAGTACTTC.

This chain joins TRBV5-4 and TRBJ1-2, with TRBD1 as a possible D gene (5 bases). There are 15 residues in the CDR3. V was trimmed by 0 bases and J by 3 bases, leaving 12 bases between them. Germline CDR1 reads SGHNT; CDR2 reads YYREEE (reference sequence). The CDR3 protein is CASSLAGIRDYGYTF. The DNA for the CDR3 is TGTGCCAGCAGCTTGGCAGGGATTCGGGACTATGGCTACACCTTC.

This chain joins TRBV28 and TRBJ2-1; the D gene is possibly TRBD1 (5 bases). With 5 bases removed from V and 1 base from J, the gap between germline ends came to 9 bases. The CDR3 has 14 amino acids. Germline V gene sequence: CDR1 MDHEN, CDR2 SYDVKM. CDR3 region: CASSPGWSYNEQFF. Here the CDR3 DNA reads TGTGCCAGCAGTCCAGGGTGGTCCTACAATGAGCAGTTCTTC.

The CDR3 region has the DNA TGTGCCACCAGGGGCCTTGGCGATCAGCCCCAGCATTTT. As protein: CATRGLGDQPQHF. J is TRBJ1-5 and V is TRBV2; possible D gene TRBD1, 6 bases. Germline lookup yields CDR1 SNHLY and CDR2 FYNNEI. The V end was cut by 10 bases, the J end by 5 bases, with 15 bases between. The CDR3 consists of 13 residues.

The chain carries TRBV29-1 and TRBJ2-7, with 7 bases fitting TRBD1. Per germline, CDR1 SQVTM and CDR2 ANQGSEA. J was trimmed by 1 base and V by 5 bases; bases with no gene match: 11. There are 15 residues in the CDR3. As DNA, the CDR3 is TGCAGCGTTCCCCGCTTAGGGACAGCGTCCTACGAGCAGTACTTC. Translated, it gives CSVPRLGTASYEQYF.

The rearrangement uses TRBV27 and TRBJ1-1; 8 bases are a match to TRBD1. This CDR3 contains 15 residues. The germline V gene encodes CDR1 MNHEY and CDR2 SMNVEV (reference sequence). V was clipped by 5 bases and J by 4 bases; unmatched bases: 9. CDR3 sequence reads: CASSDLQGARTEAFF. For the CDR3, the DNA is TGTGCCAGCAGTGACCTCCAGGGGGCGCGCACTGAAGCTTTCTTT.

The rearrangement links TRBV7-2 to TRBJ1-4; possible D gene TRBD1, 6 bases. The CDR3 length is 15 residues. V was cut by 5 bases and J by 0 bases, with 10 bases left in between. CDR1 is SGHTA and CDR2 is FQGNSA in the germline V gene. In DNA, the CDR3 is TGTGCCAGCAGCCCGACAGGTGCAACTAATGAAAAACTGTTTTTT. Its protein product is CASSPTGATNEKLFF.

CDR3 sequence: CASSYILEQEAFF. The DNA of the CDR3 is TGTGCCAGCAGCTACATCTTAGAACAGGAAGCTTTCTTT. This rearrangement joins TRBV7-9 to TRBJ1-1; D unclear. This CDR3 has 13 amino acids. Trimming took off 4 bases at V and 8 bases at J, with 14 bases between the two ends. Germline V gives CDR1 SEHNR, CDR2 FQNEAQ (reference sequence).

J is TRBJ2-5 and V is TRBV19; 8 bases align to TRBD1. The CDR3 has 13 residues. Unmatched junction bases numbered 6, after V lost 6 bases and J lost 6 bases. Per the germline V gene, CDR1 is LNHDA and CDR2 is SQIVND (reference sequence). CDR3 sequence reads: CASSRDRGQTQYF. The CDR3 nucleotides are TGTGCCAGTAGCCGAGACAGGGGACAGACCCAGTACTTC.

The chain recombines TRBV6-6 with TRBJ1-3; TRBD1 matches at 7 bases. From germline, CDR1 is MNHNY and CDR2 SVGAGI (reference sequence). The ends lost 2 bases at V and 4 bases at J; junction bases unmatched: 5. CDR3 length: 15 amino acids. CDR3 nucleotides: TGTGCCAGCAGTTACGTTACAGGGGACGGAAACACCATATATTTT. Its protein is CASSYVTGDGNTIYF.

The V call is TRBV29-1, the J call TRBJ2-3; D might be TRBD2 (6 bases). CDR3 length: 15 residues. CDR1 is SQVTM, CDR2 ANQGSEA, per germline. Trimming removed 1 base at V and 2 bases at J, with 13 bases between. The CDR3 region has the DNA TGCAGCGTTGAAGTAATGGGCGGGGCCACAGATACGCAGTATTTT. It encodes CSVEVMGGATDTQYF.

The DNA of the CDR3 is TGCGCCAGCAGCCGAGGACAGGGGGGGTACTATGGCTACACCTTC. As protein: CASSRGQGGYYGYTF. The rearrangement uses TRBV4-3 and TRBJ1-2, with 10 nucleotides matching TRBD1. The V gene's germline CDR1 is LGHNA and CDR2 YSLEER. The CDR3 has 15 residues. The J segment lost 3 bases and the V segment lost 4 bases, leaving 5 bases of the junction unmatched.

This sequence joins TRBV2 and TRBJ2-7, with 8 bases identical to TRBD1. V trimming: 2 bases; J trimming: 4 bases; junction bases outside the gene matches: 4. The length of the CDR3 is 14 residues. Germline CDR1 is SNHLY and CDR2 is FYNNEI. CDR3 residues: CASSERTGLYEQYF. CDR3 bases: TGTGCCAGCAGTGAACGGACAGGGTTGTACGAGCAGTACTTC.

The chain employs TRBV6-1 and TRBJ1-5; no clear D gene. Trimming pared 6 bases from V and 0 bases from J, leaving 12 bases between. This CDR3 has 15 amino acids. Germline-derived CDR1 and CDR2 are MNHNS and SASEGT. In DNA, the CDR3 is TGTGCCAGCAGCCTCACAGTAGATAGCAATCAGCCCCAGCATTTT. This codes for CASSLTVDSNQPQHF.

The chain employs TRBV6-8 and TRBJ1-3, with unresolved D. From germline, CDR1 is MNHGY and CDR2 SAAAGT. With 0 bases removed from V and 3 bases from J, the gap between germline ends came to 12 bases. This CDR3 comprises 16 residues. The CDR3 bases are TGTGCCAGCAGTTACTCGAACCTCTTCGGTGGAAACACCATATATTTT. Its translation is CASSYSNLFGGNTIYF.

The chain is built from TRBV4-3 and TRBJ1-2, with unresolved D. Looked up from germline, CDR1 is LGHNA and CDR2 is YSLEER. The CDR3 runs to 14 residues. With 0 bases removed from V and 8 bases from J, the gap between germline ends came to 13 bases. For the CDR3, the DNA is TGCGCCAGCAGCCAAGATTCACGACTAGGGGGCTACACCTTC. It codes for CASSQDSRLGGYTF.

This clone is identified as medium-sized (0.01 to 0.1%) from frequency. The chain combines TRBV27 with TRBJ2-2; possibly TRBD2 for D (6 bases). The CDR3 covers 14 residues. In germline, CDR1 is MNHEY, CDR2 SMNVEV (reference sequence). The V and J ends lost 6 bases and 4 bases respectively, with 12 bases between them. CDR3 sequence (DNA): TGTGCCAGCAGCTCGGGAGTTGGCACCGGGGAGCTGTTTTTT. This encodes CASSSGVGTGELFF.